This T cell receptor beta chain stems from a study of T cells after posttransplantation cyclophosphamide. The study's findings and limits: Donor CD8+ memory clones often dominated recipient blood repertoires at later times. TRB clonality was highly associated with recipient CMV seropositivity and reactivation.

As for this clone: The antigen is undetermined.

The naive gate required viable CD3+CD4+ or CD3+CD8+ cells with CCR7+CD45RA+CD45RO-CD95-CD27+CD28+ phenotype. Sequenced by immunoSEQ multiplex PCR; TCRdb stores in-frame clones only, minus some. Among about 31,000 clones listed, about nine tenths were seen once. CDR1 is SGHNT and CDR2 is YYREEE in the germline V gene (reference sequence). With 3 bases clipped from V and 5 bases from J, the junction kept 5 bases outside the gene matches. CDR3 size: 14 residues. Source material: naive CD4+ T cells sorted from PBMCs. The V gene is TRBV5-4, the J gene TRBJ2-5; TRBD2 agrees at 9 bases. This clonotype was sampled from a woman between 55 and 75 years old in good health, CMV-negative, and a related stem cell transplant donor. The CDR3: CASSWREGGETQYF. DNA for the CDR3: TGTGCCAGCAGCTGGCGGGAGGGTGGGGAGACCCAGTACTTC.